Here is one T cell receptor (beta chain) with its context. A minimum of 5.5 micrograms of total RNA was extracted per sample. This sample was included in a study of blood T cells in healthy people across ages. A sample-barcoded 5' primer and a J-beta primer mix were used in a second PCR of about 6 to 12 cycles. TCRdb fed the 5' RACE reads into MiXCR, producing one record per CDR3 protein. The sample holds roughly 1,500,000 distinct CDR3 sequences; roughly a third are singletons and the top ten take roughly 12%. V dropped 1 base and J dropped 0 bases, with 10 bases sitting between them. This CDR3 is built from 16 residues. The germline CDR1 and CDR2 sequences are SEHNR and FQNEAQ (reference sequence).

J is TRBJ2-1 and V is TRBV7-9; D remains ambiguous. Sequenced sample: blood. This TCR was recovered from a woman between 25 and 40 years old in good health. CDR3 protein: CASSLGPASSYNEQFF. For the CDR3, the DNA is TGTGCCAGCAGCTTAGGACCCGCTAGCTCCTACAATGAGCAGTTCTTC.